A selection of T cell receptor beta chains follows, all from one sample in a study of T-cell memory formation after mild COVID-19. One entry per CDR3 protein results from TCRdb running MiXCR on the 5' RACE reads. This sample has 410,000 or so distinct CDR3 sequences; more than 20% occur once, and the top ten carry roughly 13%. The specimen sequenced was PBMCs or a T cell subset sorted from them (not recorded which). The receptors come from an adult woman who had mild COVID-19 (a few samples of this study predate the infection). Cell type and time point are not known. Both conserved end residues are part of each CDR3. Each record gives: V gene, CDR3 protein.

v_call: TRBV2; cdr3_aa: CASSESLNTGELFF
v_call: TRBV4-1; cdr3_aa: CASSAHTYQETQYF
v_call: TRBV29-1; cdr3_aa: CSVAAGSSYNEQFF
v_call: TRBV12-3/TRBV12-4; cdr3_aa: CASSLQEGSYNEQFF
v_call: TRBV12-3/TRBV12-4; cdr3_aa: CASKKGQGGAEAFF
v_call: TRBV3-1; cdr3_aa: CASSRKQGGAEQYF
v_call: TRBV7-2; cdr3_aa: CASSPQDWGTQYF
v_call: TRBV11-2; cdr3_aa: CASSSRAWSLKRGMETQYF
v_call: TRBV7-2; cdr3_aa: CASSQPLRGGNIQYF
v_call: TRBV29-1; cdr3_aa: CSVRDRGNTEAFF
v_call: TRBV27; cdr3_aa: CASNGLAGAGELFF
v_call: TRBV10-3; cdr3_aa: CAISRDKYSNQPQHF
v_call: TRBV19; cdr3_aa: CASSTGLKYEQYF
v_call: TRBV12-3/TRBV12-4; cdr3_aa: CASTLDVSANTEAFF
v_call: TRBV2; cdr3_aa: CASSEQGTTNEKLFF
v_call: TRBV6-2/TRBV6-3; cdr3_aa: CASSYPDGFRNQPQHF
v_call: TRBV15; cdr3_aa: CATSRDRYSTDTQYF
v_call: TRBV3-1; cdr3_aa: CASSSVGDTQYF
v_call: TRBV10-3; cdr3_aa: CAIRGHSGNTIYF
v_call: TRBV20-1; cdr3_aa: CSARDHSGGPFSGETQYF
v_call: TRBV11-1; cdr3_aa: CASSPHINTEAFF
v_call: TRBV15; cdr3_aa: CATSRDGTDGYTF
v_call: TRBV7-9; cdr3_aa: CASSSLEGGTEAFF